This is a list of T cell receptor beta chains from one sample in a study of CD8+CD57+ T cells in acquired aplastic anemia. From the reads, TCRdb called clonotypes with MiXCR, one entry per CDR3 protein. The sample lists roughly 500,000 distinct CDR3 sequences; approximately 32% were seen once. The sample taken for sequencing was sorted CD4+, CD8+, or CD8+CD57+ T cells (not recorded which) from PBMCs. The receptors originated from a human donor with aplastic anemia. The CDR3 runs from the conserved cysteine through the conserved F or W. Fields, in order: clone size, V gene, CDR3 protein. Expanded clones get a size class; other rows say once, few or many, or leave the size out.

. | TRBV12-3/TRBV12-4 | CASSLSGAASPLHF
once | TRBV9 | CASSAGLHSTGELFF
. | TRBV15 | CATSRGDLSGNTIYF
. | TRBV10-3 | CAIRRAADLGQPQHF
many | TRBV15 | CATSLRRTGLMNTEAFF
. | TRBV7-9 | CASSKEGRSGQETQYF
. | TRBV29-1 | CSSPRTAYGYTF
. | TRBV24-1 | CATSDQGQGTPLHF
many | TRBV20-1 | CSARVGIGNQPQHF
. | TRBV10-1 | CASSPVILAGGYEQYF
. | TRBV20-1 | CSARSSGGPEETQYF
. | TRBV11-1 | CASSHDTAGGGQPQHF
. | TRBV12-3/TRBV12-4 | CASSEGQGLRETQYF
. | TRBV5-1 | CASSGDGNSIDEQFF
few | TRBV10-3 | CASREEAAYNSPLHF
. | TRBV6-5 | CASSYLQGPTEAFF
many | TRBV2 | CASGTADTQYF
many | TRBV7-3 | CASSEGTGNTIYF
. | TRBV20-1 | CSARDNLKSAGQNYEQYF
. | TRBV7-8 | CASARETQYF
. | TRBV18 | CASSYSDRNKLFF
. | TRBV20-1 | CSARDPGGSDTQYF
once | TRBV19 | CASSKDGYTGGELFF
many | TRBV7-9 | CASSLDQGYEQYF
. | TRBV20-1 | CSAHRGESGYTF
few | TRBV5-5 | CASSLVPRNTGELFF
. | TRBV20-1 | CSARDRTGAEGEKLFF
. | TRBV7-9 | CAWSVRGKGAYGYTF
many | TRBV6-5 | CASSYHGTATYEQYF
many | TRBV2 | CASSEENSNQPQHF
few | TRBV14 | CASRNSGTGDHNEQFF
. | TRBV29-1 | CSVDVVAGANGYTF
many | TRBV7-2 | CASSPQLDRIYEQYF
. | TRBV12-3/TRBV12-4 | CASRPGVDSSTDTQYF
few | TRBV5-1 | CASSLDRWGEQFF
. | TRBV6-1 | CASKWRHEQFF
. | TRBV24-1 | CATARPGTGGLDNEQFF
few | TRBV28 | CASSLAGGAGNTEAFF
. | TRBV4-1 | CASSQDFSRSLSPLHF
. | TRBV25-1 | CASSARQMNTEAFF
many | TRBV5-1 | CASSSHSGTYEQYF
. | TRBV7-6 | CASSFAPGLAGGQNEQFF
many | TRBV9 | CASSVDRVGETQYF
many | TRBV12-3/TRBV12-4 | CASSTGTEDYNSPLHF
many | TRBV19 | CASSIGDEQFF